Listed here are 19 T cell receptor beta chains from one sample, sequenced in a study of blood T cells in healthy people across ages. A J-beta primer mix and a sample-barcoded 5' primer were used in a second PCR of roughly 6 to 11 cycles. In TCRdb, the 5' RACE reads were re-called with MiXCR into one record per CDR3 protein. The table has 1 million to 1.2 million distinct CDR3 sequences, approximately 38% seen once. Sequencing was carried out using blood. These receptors came from a man aged 18 to 29 in good health.

The chain has TRBV6-6 and TRBJ2-1; 9 positions match TRBD2. J lost 5 bases, V lost 0 bases, and 5 bases had no gene match. The CDR3 totals 16 residues. CDR1 is MNHNY, CDR2 SVGAGI, per germline (reference sequence). CDR3 residues: CASSYSAGGPDNEQFF. The CDR3 DNA sequence: TGTGCCAGCAGTTACTCTGCGGGGGGGCCGGACAATGAGCAGTTCTTC.

A few counts support this clonotype. The chain is built from TRBV6-6 and TRBJ2-1; no definite D call. The V end lost 2 bases, the J end lost 2 bases, and 13 bases lay between the germline ends. Germline lookup yields CDR1 MNHNY and CDR2 SVGAGI (reference sequence). The CDR3 has 16 residues. The CDR3 reads CASSYPATGAYNEQFF. CDR3 nucleotides: TGTGCCAGCAGTTACCCCGCTACGGGCGCCTACAATGAGCAGTTCTTC.

This clonotype was seen more than once but under ten times. The chain has TRBV28 and TRBJ1-6, with D unclear. Trimming stripped 3 bases from V and 7 bases from J, with 13 bases between. This CDR3 region has 15 residues. Germline V gives CDR1 MDHEN, CDR2 SYDVKM. The CDR3 nucleotides read TGTGCCAGCAGTTTTGTCCAGGCAACGAATTCACCCCTCCACTTT. It translates to CASSFVQATNSPLHF.

The chain uses TRBV7-2 and TRBJ1-2, with D unresolved. The germline V gene encodes CDR1 SGHTA and CDR2 FQGNSA. CDR3 length equals 12 residues. The V end lost 3 bases, the J end lost 8 bases, and 10 bases lay between the germline ends. CDR3 amino acids: CASSFGVQGYTF. CDR3 bases: TGTGCCAGCAGCTTCGGGGTCCAAGGCTACACCTTC.

The chain has TRBV20-1 and TRBJ1-5; a weak D match, TRBD1 (6 bases). In germline, CDR1 is DFQATT, CDR2 SNEGSKA (reference sequence). The CDR3 contains 13 residues. V was shortened by 1 base and J by 5 bases, with 9 bases between the two germline ends. DNA of the CDR3: TGCAGTGCTAGAGGGACAGACGATCAGCCCCAGCATTTT. Amino acids: CSARGTDDQPQHF.

This clonotype was detected only a few times. The V and J genes are TRBV6-2 or TRBV6-3 and TRBJ1-2; no definite D call. CDR1 is MNHEY, CDR2 SVGEGT, per germline. The CDR3 length is 13 residues. V gave up 10 bases and J gave up 8 bases, with 20 bases separating them. Here the CDR3 DNA reads TGTGCCACTCAACGGGGAACTCTCAGCGGCTACACCTTC. It specifies CATQRGTLSGYTF.

The J gene is TRBJ1-2, the V gene TRBV30; D is unclear. The germline V gene has CDR1 GTSNPN and CDR2 SVGIG (reference sequence). The germline V and J ends were trimmed by 4 bases and 5 bases, with 11 bases remaining between them. The CDR3 totals 12 residues. The CDR3 is CAWMLGYYGYTF. The CDR3 DNA follows: TGTGCCTGGATGTTGGGATATTATGGCTACACCTTC.

This clonotype was seen only a few times. The chain carries TRBV12-3 or TRBV12-4 and TRBJ2-5; tentatively, D is TRBD1 or TRBD2 (5 bases each). The CDR3 has 14 amino acids. Between the trimmed V and J ends, which lost 3 bases and 5 bases, there was a span of 13 bases. For the CDR3, the DNA is TGTGCCAGCAGTTTTTGGGGGTTAGGGGAGACCCAGTACTTC. This sequence encodes CASSFWGLGETQYF.

This chain links TRBV20-1 with TRBJ2-3; 11 positions match TRBD2. With V trimmed by 7 bases and J by 2 bases, 5 bases remained unmatched. The CDR3 is made up of 14 amino acids. From germline, CDR1 is DFQATT and CDR2 SNEGSKA (reference sequence). The CDR3 loop is CSGYSGGVTDTQYF. Here the CDR3 DNA reads TGCAGTGGATATAGCGGGGGGGTCACAGATACGCAGTATTTT.

The rearrangement joins TRBV5-1 to TRBJ2-4; 10 bases map to TRBD1. V lost 4 bases, J lost 4 bases, and 11 bases stayed unmatched. This CDR3 region has 17 residues. Germline loops: CDR1 SGHRS, CDR2 YFSETQ. The CDR3 coding sequence is TGCGCCAGCAGCCCTGGTGGGGACAGGGGCCTAAAAAACATTCAGTACTTC. This gives the protein CASSPGGDRGLKNIQYF. Full variable domain (rest looked up from reference TRBV5-1 and TRBJ2-4): KAGVTQTPRYLIKTRGQQVTLSCSPISGHRSVSWYQQTPGQGLQFLFEYFSETQRNKGNFPGRFSGRQFSNSRSEMNVSTLELGDSALYLCASSPGGDRGLKNIQYFGAGTRLSVL.

This clonotype was found a few times. This chain uses TRBV6-2 or TRBV6-3 with TRBJ2-3; the D is unclear. The CDR3 is made up of 16 amino acids. V was clipped by 1 base and J by 0 bases, with 11 bases between them. Germline lookup yields CDR1 MNHEY and CDR2 SVGEGT. The CDR3 loop reads CASSYFRGVSTDTQYF. CDR3 sequence (DNA): TGTGCCAGCAGTTACTTCCGCGGAGTTAGCACAGATACGCAGTATTTT.

The rearrangement links TRBV10-2 to TRBJ2-4; the match to TRBD2 covers 10 bases. This CDR3 spans 15 amino acids. Germline assignment: CDR1 WSHSY and CDR2 SAAADI. The J segment lost 9 bases and the V segment lost 4 bases, leaving 9 bases of the junction unmatched. The CDR3 here is CASSGGLARLSIQYF. For the CDR3, the DNA is TGCGCCAGCAGTGGGGGACTAGCGAGATTGAGCATTCAGTACTTC.

This chain joins TRBV6-2 or TRBV6-3 and TRBJ1-5; D uncertain. Trimming removed 2 bases at V and 6 bases at J, with 14 bases between. The CDR3 spans 15 residues. Germline CDR1 MNHEY, CDR2 SVGEGT. DNA of the CDR3: TGTGCCAGCAGTTACGAAACCACCAGTGCTCAGCCCCAGCATTTT. It encodes CASSYETTSAQPQHF.

The chain recombines TRBV12-3 or TRBV12-4 with TRBJ1-1; D remains unclear. The CDR3 consists of 14 residues. V was pared by 3 bases and J by 4 bases, with 12 bases between. CDR3 residues: CASSFGGRGTEAFF. The CDR3 DNA sequence: TGTGCCAGCAGTTTCGGCGGCCGGGGCACTGAAGCTTTCTTT.

V and J are TRBV4-1 and TRBJ2-1; D not resolved. CDR1 MGHRA and CDR2 YSYEKL come from the germline V gene. V dropped 4 bases and J dropped 0 bases, with 10 bases sitting between them. The CDR3 runs to 15 residues. CDR3 DNA: TGCGCCAGCAGCCCGACAACGGTCTCCTACAATGAGCAGTTCTTC. It is translated as CASSPTTVSYNEQFF.

This clonotype was detected a few times. This chain uses TRBV7-9 with TRBJ2-7; D gene unclear. The DNA end lines up better with TRBJ2-5; the J call may be wrong. Germline CDR1 SEHNR, CDR2 FQNEAQ (reference sequence). The CDR3 sequence is 14 residues long. The CDR3 nucleotides read TGTGCCAGCAGTCGAGGTGTAGTAAAAGAGACCCAGTACTTC. Translation: CASSRGVVKETQYF.

In its sample, this clonotype was seen a few times. The chain links TRBV7-9 to TRBJ1-4, with unresolved D. CDR1 and CDR2 (germline): SEHNR, FQNEAQ (reference sequence). The length of the CDR3 is 15 residues. With 3 bases removed from V and 5 bases from J, the gap between germline ends came to 13 bases. In DNA, the CDR3 is TGTGCCAGCAGCTTGGACGACGGAAGAAATGAAAAACTGTTTTTT. Its protein is CASSLDDGRNEKLFF. The entire variable domain, with the rest obtained from reference TRBV7-9 and TRBJ1-4, is as follows: DTGVSQNPRHKITKRGQNVTFRCDPISEHNRLYWYRQTLGQGPEFLTYFQNEAQLEKSRLLSDRFSAERPKGSFSTLEIQRTEQGDSAMYLCASSLDDGRNEKLFFGSGTQLSVL.

The V call is TRBV20-1, the J call TRBJ2-1; D gene ambiguous. The CDR3 runs to 13 residues. Germline V gene sequence: CDR1 DFQATT, CDR2 SNEGSKA (reference sequence). V lost 5 bases and J lost 2, with 10 bases in between. CDR3 sequence (DNA): TGCAGTGCTCCGGTCTTAGCCTACAATGAGCAGTTCTTC. It specifies CSAPVLAYNEQFF.

Points on this clonotype: A much larger clonotype is one base distant, so this may be a read error. The CDR3 does not close with the conserved phenylalanine or tryptophan, likely indicating a read error. The chain couples TRBV6-1 to TRBJ2-3; D remains unclear. Germline values: CDR1 MNHNS, CDR2 SASEGT. V was cut by 5 bases and J by 2 bases, with 11 bases left in between. The CDR3 is made up of 14 amino acids. The CDR3 loop reads CASSLGRDTDTQYL. CDR3 coding DNA: TGTGCCAGCAGTTTAGGGCGAGACACAGATACGCAGTATCTT.